A single sample is the source of the 5 T cell receptor beta chains below, sequenced in a study of T cells in Graves' hyperthyroidism and ophthalmopathy. Amplified TCR beta CDR3 regions derived from RNA transcripts. A first-round RT-PCR of the TCR CDR3 used the HTBI primer set. TCRdb reprocessed the multiplex PCR reads via MiXCR and lists one record per CDR3 protein. The sample records about 640,000 distinct CDR3 sequences, about 14% being singletons. The specimen was blood. The receptors originated from a woman between 50 and 59 years old with Graves' ophthalmopathy.

This clonotype was seen a few times. The rearrangement uses TRBV15 and TRBJ2-3; tentatively, D is TRBD1 (5 bases). Germline-derived CDR1 and CDR2 are LNHNV and YYDKDF (reference sequence). Trimming shortened V by 0 bases and J by 10 bases, and 8 bases separated the two germline ends. There are 12 residues in the CDR3. As DNA, the CDR3 is TGTGCCACCAGCAGAGATAGACAGCCGCAGTATTTT. This gives the protein CATSRDRQPQYF.

The table lists this clonotype with a few counts. This chain connects TRBV5-1 to TRBJ2-2; TRBD1 is a possible D gene (6 bases). The V and J ends lost 2 bases and 4 bases respectively, with 12 bases between them. Germline loops: CDR1 SGHRS, CDR2 YFSETQ. CDR3 length: 15 amino acids. The CDR3 DNA sequence: TGCGCCAGCAGCTTAACAGGGACGGGCACCGGGGAGCTGTTTTTT. It is translated as CASSLTGTGTGELFF.

The V and J genes are TRBV24-1 and TRBJ1-1, with a weak D call TRBD1 (5 bases). Germline V gene lookup returns CDR1 KGHDR and CDR2 SFDVKD. Trimming cost V 3 bases and J 5 bases, with 12 bases left between them. This CDR3 has 14 amino acids. For the CDR3, the DNA is TGTGCCACCAGTGATGCCCGGGAGGGGACTGAAGCTTTCTTT. Translated: CATSDAREGTEAFF.

This clonotype was recorded at least ten times. The chain uses TRBV20-1 and TRBJ2-5; D is undetermined. CDR1 is DFQATT and CDR2 is SNEGSKA in the germline V gene (reference sequence). CDR3 size: 13 residues. For the CDR3, the DNA is TGCAGCGCCGACACGCTTAACCAAGAGACCCAGTACTTC. Encoded protein: CSADTLNQETQYF.

This clonotype was counted at least ten times. The chain employs TRBV29-1 and TRBJ1-1; D is perhaps TRBD1 (6 bases). Trimming pared 3 bases from V and 10 bases from J, leaving 12 bases between. This CDR3 has 11 residues. Germline loops: CDR1 SQVTM, CDR2 ANQGSEA. The CDR3 DNA is TGCAGCGTTGACACAGGGTTAGGAGCTTTCTTT. It yields the protein CSVDTGLGAFF.